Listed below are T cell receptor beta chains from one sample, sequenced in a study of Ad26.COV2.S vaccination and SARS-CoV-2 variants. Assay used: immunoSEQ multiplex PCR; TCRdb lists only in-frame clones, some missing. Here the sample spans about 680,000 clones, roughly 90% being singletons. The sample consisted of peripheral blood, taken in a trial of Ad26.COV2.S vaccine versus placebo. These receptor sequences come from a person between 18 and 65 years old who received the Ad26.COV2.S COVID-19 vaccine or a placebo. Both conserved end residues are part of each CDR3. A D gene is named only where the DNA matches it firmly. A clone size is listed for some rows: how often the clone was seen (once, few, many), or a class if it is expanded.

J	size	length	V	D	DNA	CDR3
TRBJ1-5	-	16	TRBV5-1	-	TGCGCCAGCAGCTTGGGAGGAGGGCAAGGCAATCAGCCCCAGCATTTT	CASSLGGGQGNQPQHF
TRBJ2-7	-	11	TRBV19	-	TGTGCGTCGGGAGCCGCGCTCGAGCAGTACTTC	CASGAALEQYF
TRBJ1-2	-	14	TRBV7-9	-	TGTGCCAGCAGCCCAAGGACAGCGGACTATGGCTACACCTTC	CASSPRTADYGYTF
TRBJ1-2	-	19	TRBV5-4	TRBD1	TGTGCCAGCAGCGGGACCCGGACAGGAGTCCTTACCGCTAACTATGGCTACACCTTC	CASSGTRTGVLTANYGYTF
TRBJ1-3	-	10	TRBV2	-	TGTGCAGGCTCTGGAAACACCATATATTTT	CAGSGNTIYF
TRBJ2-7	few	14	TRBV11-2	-	TGTGCCAGCAGCTTAGATACAGGGCTCCACGAGCAGTACTTC	CASSLDTGLHEQYF
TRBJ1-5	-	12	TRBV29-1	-	TGCAGCGTTGGGGGGGGTAGACAGCCCCAGCATTTT	CSVGGGRQPQHF
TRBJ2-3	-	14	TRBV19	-	TGTGCCAGTAGTTATCAGCCTAGCACAGATACGCAGTATTTT	CASSYQPSTDTQYF
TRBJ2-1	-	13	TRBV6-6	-	TGTGCCAGCAGTTACCCCGGCCTCCTTGAGCAGTTCTTC	CASSYPGLLEQFF
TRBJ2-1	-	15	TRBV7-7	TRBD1	TGTGCCAGCAGCGCTGGGACAGGGGCTAACTATGAGCAGTTCTTC	CASSAGTGANYEQFF
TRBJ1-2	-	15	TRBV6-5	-	TGTGCCAGCTTAGCCGATCCGGGGCAGCTCTATGGCTACACCTTC	CASLADPGQLYGYTF
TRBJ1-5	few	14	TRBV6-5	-	TGTGCCAGCGCCCTGCAGGGTTGGGATCAGCCCCAGCATTTT	CASALQGWDQPQHF
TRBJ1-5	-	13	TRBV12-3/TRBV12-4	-	TGTGCCAGCAGTTTAGCGGTAGGTCAGCCCCAGCATTTT	CASSLAVGQPQHF
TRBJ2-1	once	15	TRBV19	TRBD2	TGTGCCAGTAGTGTTGGGACTAGCGGGAACAATGAGCAGTTCTTC	CASSVGTSGNNEQFF
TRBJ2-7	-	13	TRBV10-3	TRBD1	TGTGCCACCCGACAGGGACCCTCTAGAGAGCAGTACTTC	CATRQGPSREQYF
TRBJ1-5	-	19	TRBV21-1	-	TGTGCCAGCAGCAAGACTTGGGGGACAGGGTTTTATAGCAATCAGCCCCAGCATTTT	CASSKTWGTGFYSNQPQHF
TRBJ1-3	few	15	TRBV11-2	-	TGTGCCAGCAGCTTGGACACTGGGTTTGGAAACACCATATATTTT	CASSLDTGFGNTIYF
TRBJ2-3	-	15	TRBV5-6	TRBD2	TGTGCCAGCAGCCCGGGGGTAGCGGGGCGGTATACGCAGTATTTT	CASSPGVAGRYTQYF
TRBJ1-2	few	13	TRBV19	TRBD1	TGTGCCAGCGGGACAGGGCGGAACTATGGCTACACCTTC	CASGTGRNYGYTF
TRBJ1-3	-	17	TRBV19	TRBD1	TGTGCCAGTAGGCGGCCGCGGGACAGACTCTCTGGAAACACCATATATTTT	CASRRPRDRLSGNTIYF
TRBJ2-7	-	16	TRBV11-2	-	TGTGCCAGCAGCTTAACTGGGACTTCTGCCTACTACGAGCAGTACTTC	CASSLTGTSAYYEQYF
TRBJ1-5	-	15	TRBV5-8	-	TGTGCCAGCAGCTTAACCGGCAGACCGGCTCAGCCCCAGCATTTT	CASSLTGRPAQPQHF
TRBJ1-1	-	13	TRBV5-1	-	TGCGCCAGCAGCGGACAGTTGAACACTGAAGCTTTCTTT	CASSGQLNTEAFF
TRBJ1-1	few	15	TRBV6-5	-	TGTGCCAGCAGTACAGAACAGGGAAGGTTCACTGAAGCTTTCTTT	CASSTEQGRFTEAFF
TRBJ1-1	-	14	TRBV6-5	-	TGTGCCAGCGACCAATGGACGGTGAACACTGAAGCTTTCTTT	CASDQWTVNTEAFF
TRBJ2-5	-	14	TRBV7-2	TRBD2	TGTGCCAGCAGCTTTAGCGGGGGAGGGGAGACCCAGTACTTC	CASSFSGGGETQYF